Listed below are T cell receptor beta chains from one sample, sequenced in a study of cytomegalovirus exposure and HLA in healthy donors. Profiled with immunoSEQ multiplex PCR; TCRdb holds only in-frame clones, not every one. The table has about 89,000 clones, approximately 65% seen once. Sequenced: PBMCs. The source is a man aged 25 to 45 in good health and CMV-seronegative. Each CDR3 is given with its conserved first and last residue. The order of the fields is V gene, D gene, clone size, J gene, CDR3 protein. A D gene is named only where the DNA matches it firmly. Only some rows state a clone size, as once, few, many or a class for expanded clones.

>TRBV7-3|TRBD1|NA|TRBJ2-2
CASSLRPGQTNTGELFF
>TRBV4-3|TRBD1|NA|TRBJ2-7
CASSQTPGQGSHEQYF
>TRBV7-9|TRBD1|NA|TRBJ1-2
CASNPMGTGSYGYTF
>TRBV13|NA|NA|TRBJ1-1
CASSLKALYTEAFF
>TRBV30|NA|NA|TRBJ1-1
CAWSLETLTSEAFF
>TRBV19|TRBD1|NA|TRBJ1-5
CASIKNSGTVHQPQHF
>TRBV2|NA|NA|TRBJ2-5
CASSEARGVGALETQYF
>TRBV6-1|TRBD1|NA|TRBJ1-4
CASQGAYEKLFF
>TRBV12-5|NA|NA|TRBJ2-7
CASGLHIGTEPFYEQYF
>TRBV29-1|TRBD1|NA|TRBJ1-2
CSVVLTGKNYGYPF
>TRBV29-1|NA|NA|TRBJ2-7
CSVEGGAAPYEQYF
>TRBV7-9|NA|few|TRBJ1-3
CASSFSGDPGNTIYF
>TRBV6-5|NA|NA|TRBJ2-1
CASSYGRDEYNEQFF
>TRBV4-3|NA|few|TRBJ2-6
CASSQERARGFAGANVLTF
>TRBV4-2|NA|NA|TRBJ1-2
CASSQDGGGYTF
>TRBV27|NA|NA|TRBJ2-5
CASSSAGVQETQYF
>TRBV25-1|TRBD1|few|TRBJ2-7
CASSEEQGVREQYF
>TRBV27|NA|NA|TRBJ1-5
CATRPQGFGNQPQHF